Below, 26 T cell receptor beta chains from the same sample are listed, as sequenced in a study of T-cell reconstitution after alpha-beta-depleted transplantation in children. The library targeted TCRbeta and was prepared with unique molecular identifiers. TCRdb passed the PCR reads through MiXCR, listing each CDR3 protein once. The sample consists of 550,000 to 800,000 distinct CDR3 sequences, around 12% of them appearing once. The sample here was PBMCs, taken before TCRalphabeta/CD19-depleted stem cell transplant. The receptors shown here come from a girl aged 2-15 years with congenital amegakaryocytic thrombocytopenia, due to receive a stem cell transplant.

This clonotype was seen only once. Being one base from a much bigger clone, this may be a read error. The V and J genes are TRBV10-3 and TRBJ2-3; perhaps TRBD1 as D (5 bases). Germline CDR1 reads ENHRY; CDR2 reads SYGVKD. Trimming left V 3 bases short and J 2 bases short, with 15 bases between. The CDR3 extends over 16 amino acids. The CDR3 DNA follows: TGTGCCATCAGTGACTTCGACAGCTACTTCACAGATACGCAGTATTTT. Translating it yields CAISDFDSYFTDTQYF.

The V call is TRBV20-1, the J call TRBJ1-5; D might be TRBD1 (6 bases). The V gene lost 8 bases and the J gene lost 6 bases, with 17 bases spanning the gap. CDR1 is DFQATT, CDR2 SNEGSKA, per germline (reference sequence). CDR3 length: 13 amino acids. CDR3 region: CSPSEGVGQPQHF. The CDR3 coding sequence is TGCAGTCCTTCAGAGGGGGTTGGTCAGCCCCAGCATTTT.

This clonotype was picked up many times. This chain connects TRBV29-1 to TRBJ1-1; tentative D call: TRBD1 (6 bases). This CDR3 has 10 amino acids. Germline V gene sequence: CDR1 SQVTM, CDR2 ANQGSEA. Trimming pared 7 bases from V and 11 bases from J, leaving 14 bases between. CDR3 bases: TGCAGCGCTACGGAAGGGGGGGCTTTCTTT. As protein: CSATEGGAFF.

This clonotype was seen at least ten times. V and J are TRBV10-3 and TRBJ2-1; TRBD2 matches at 8 bases. Trimming cost V 0 bases and J 3 bases; bases outside gene matches: 10. The CDR3 totals 18 residues. Looked up from germline, CDR1 is ENHRY and CDR2 is SYGVKD. Written as DNA, the CDR3 is TGTGCCATCAGTGAGTCGAAGAGCGGGAGTCTGTACTACAATGAGCAGTTCTTC. Translated: CAISESKSGSLYYNEQFF.

This clonotype was recorded at least ten times. The DNA of the CDR3 is TGCGCCAGCAGCGAAGGGGATACAGGGGGCGAGCAGTACTTC. Translation gives CASSEGDTGGEQYF. The V gene is TRBV5-1, the J gene TRBJ2-7; 8 nucleotides line up with TRBD1. J was trimmed by 6 bases and V by 4 bases; bases with no gene match: 9. Germline V CDR1 and CDR2: SGHRS, YFSETQ. The CDR3 extends over 14 amino acids.

This clonotype was counted ten times or more. The gene calls are TRBV28 and TRBJ2-3; tentative D call: TRBD1 (6 bases). The CDR3 totals 13 residues. Germline assignment: CDR1 MDHEN and CDR2 SYDVKM. Deletions cut 2 bases from V and 8 bases from J, with 11 bases between. DNA for the CDR3: TGTGCCAGCAGTTTACTGGTAGGGGGTACGCAGTATTTT. Residues: CASSLLVGGTQYF.

This clonotype was detected only a few times. The chain links TRBV19 to TRBJ2-7, with 8 positions matching TRBD1. V lost 9 bases and J lost 2; bases outside the gene matches: 9. The CDR3 is 14 amino acids. Germline CDR1 LNHDA, CDR2 SQIVND (reference sequence). For the CDR3, the DNA is TGTGCCAGCCAGGACAGGGCCCGTACCTACGAGCAGTACTTC. Translating it yields CASQDRARTYEQYF.

This clonotype was counted a few times. CDR3 region: CASSAISSFNEQFF. DNA for the CDR3: TGCGCCAGCAGCGCGATCAGTAGCTTCAATGAGCAGTTCTTC. V usage is TRBV5-1 and J usage is TRBJ2-1; D gene unclear. Germline V gene data show CDR1 as SGHRS and CDR2 as YFSETQ. This CDR3 is built from 14 residues. V dropped 4 bases and J dropped 6 bases, with 14 bases sitting between them.

Ten or more counts support this clonotype. The chain carries TRBV20-1 and TRBJ1-6; unclear D gene. The V end was cut by 3 bases, the J end by 4 bases, with 7 bases between. The CDR3 is made up of 13 amino acids. Germline values: CDR1 DFQATT, CDR2 SNEGSKA (reference sequence). DNA of the CDR3: TGCAGTGCTAGTGCGACTTATAATTCACCCCTCCACTTT. Residues: CSASATYNSPLHF.

At least ten counts were recorded for this clonotype. The gene calls are TRBV27 and TRBJ1-5; TRBD1 is a possible D gene (5 bases). Germline V gene lookup returns CDR1 MNHEY and CDR2 SMNVEV (reference sequence). V lost 1 base, J lost 6 bases, and 28 bases lay in between. The CDR3 spans 20 residues. The CDR3 sequence: CASSLFWGVGVRQPPQPQHF. The CDR3 nucleotides read TGTGCCAGCAGTTTATTTTGGGGCGTGGGGGTCAGACAGCCTCCTCAGCCCCAGCATTTT.

This clonotype turned up a few times. The chain uses TRBV5-1 and TRBJ2-1, with 8 bases aligning to TRBD1. The junction had 7 bases not matched to a gene; V was cut back by 4 bases and J by 4 bases. This CDR3 is built from 15 residues. CDR1 SGHRS and CDR2 YFSETQ come from the germline V gene. The CDR3 nucleotides read TGCGCCAGCAGCGCCTCCGGGACAGGTTACAATGAGCAGTTCTTC. It specifies CASSASGTGYNEQFF.

This clonotype was seen a few times. This rearrangement joins TRBV7-9 to TRBJ2-2; 10 bases are a match to TRBD2. The trim removed 3 bases at V and 5 bases at J, leaving 9 bases unmatched. From germline, CDR1 is SEHNR and CDR2 FQNEAQ (reference sequence). CDR3 length equals 17 residues. The CDR3: CASSFLVASGRTGELFF. CDR3 DNA: TGTGCCAGCAGCTTCTTGGTGGCTAGCGGGAGAACCGGGGAGCTGTTTTTT.

This clonotype turned up a few times. The J gene is TRBJ2-3, the V gene TRBV12-3 or TRBV12-4; possibly TRBD1 for D (6 bases). The CDR3 contains 16 residues. V was pared by 5 bases and J by 1 base, with 16 bases between. The CDR3 loop is CASSDQGLGGTDTQYF. CDR3 DNA sequence: TGTGCCAGCAGTGATCAGGGGCTGGGGGGCACAGATACGCAGTATTTT.

At least ten counts were recorded for this clonotype. J is TRBJ2-6 and V is TRBV12-3 or TRBV12-4; D may correspond to TRBD1 or TRBD2 (5 bases each). There are 18 residues in the CDR3. V gave up 3 bases and J gave up 0 bases, with 15 bases separating them. CDR3 nucleotides: TGTGCCAGCAGTTTCGGGGACCTCGTTCTCTCTGGGGCCAACGTCCTGACTTTC. The encoded protein is CASSFGDLVLSGANVLTF.

The V call is TRBV2, the J call TRBJ2-7, with a weak D call TRBD2 (6 bases). V was shortened by 6 bases and J by 2 bases, with 17 bases between the two germline ends. The CDR3 length is 15 residues. The germline gives CDR1 SNHLY, CDR2 FYNNEI. CDR3 sequence (DNA): TGTGCCAGCAGCTACTGGCCGGGGGAGGCCTACGAGCAGTACTTC. Protein: CASSYWPGEAYEQYF.

This clonotype was observed a few times. The gene calls are TRBV5-1 and TRBJ2-7; tentatively, D is TRBD1 or TRBD2 (5 bases each). V gave up 4 bases and J gave up 3 bases, with 14 bases separating them. The germline gives CDR1 SGHRS, CDR2 YFSETQ. The CDR3 has 14 amino acids. CDR3 in amino acids: CASSRDAAGYEQYF. CDR3 nucleotide sequence: TGCGCCAGCAGCAGGGACGCCGCCGGCTACGAGCAGTACTTC.

This clonotype occurred many times. V gene TRBV18 combines with J gene TRBJ2-2; D possibly matches TRBD1 or TRBD2 (5 bases each). The V end lost 4 bases, the J end lost 3 bases, and 12 bases lay between the germline ends. CDR1 KGHSH and CDR2 LQKENI come from the germline V gene. The CDR3 loop spans 15 amino acids. CDR3 in amino acids: CASSHRDGYTGELFF. CDR3 DNA: TGTGCCAGCTCACACCGGGACGGATACACCGGGGAGCTGTTTTTT.

This clonotype came up a few times. In DNA form, the CDR3 reads TGTGCCATCAGTGTCGAGCTCAATGAGCAGTTCTTC. This sequence encodes CAISVELNEQFF. The chain joins TRBV10-3 to TRBJ2-1; no clear D. In germline, CDR1 is ENHRY, CDR2 SYGVKD. Between the trimmed V and J ends, which lost 4 bases and 6 bases, there was a span of 7 bases. The length of the CDR3 is 12 residues.

The J gene is TRBJ2-1, the V gene TRBV24-1; TRBD2 agrees at 10 bases. The germline V gene has CDR1 KGHDR and CDR2 SFDVKD. J gave up 5 bases and V 3 bases, and 3 bases lay outside the gene matches. The CDR3 has 15 residues. CDR3 protein: CATSDPGLADNEQFF. CDR3 DNA sequence: TGTGCCACCAGTGATCCTGGACTAGCGGACAATGAGCAGTTCTTC.

This clonotype occurred a few times. The rearrangement links TRBV7-9 to TRBJ2-7; D not certain. Germline CDR1 reads SEHNR; CDR2 reads FQNEAQ (reference sequence). Trimming pared 5 bases from V and 2 bases from J, leaving 13 bases between. The CDR3 spans 14 residues. The CDR3 DNA reads TGTGCCAGCAGCCTGGGGAACCCTCCCTACGAGCAGTACTTC. Protein product: CASSLGNPPYEQYF. Based on the CDR3 plus reference TRBV7-9 and TRBJ2-7, the full variable domain is DTGVSQNPRHKITKRGQNVTFRCDPISEHNRLYWYRQTLGQGPEFLTYFQNEAQLEKSRLLSDRFSAERPKGSFSTLEIQRTEQGDSAMYLCASSLGNPPYEQYFGPGTRLTVT.

The chain is built from TRBV5-1 and TRBJ2-7, with D possibly matching TRBD1 (6 bases). CDR1 is SGHRS, CDR2 YFSETQ, per germline. The V end was cut by 1 base, the J end by 0 bases, with 11 bases between. This CDR3 has 15 amino acids. The CDR3 DNA is TGCGCCAGCAGCTTGAACAGGGCCCACTCCTACGAGCAGTACTTC. The encoded protein is CASSLNRAHSYEQYF.

This clonotype was found many times. The rearrangement links TRBV6-6 to TRBJ2-3; no reliable D call. The CDR3 consists of 11 residues. CDR1 and CDR2 from the germline V gene are MNHNY and SVGAGI (reference sequence). The V and J ends lost 7 bases and 4 bases respectively, with 6 bases between them. CDR3 residues: CASTYADTQYF. The DNA for the CDR3 is TGTGCCAGCACATACGCAGATACGCAGTATTTT.

This clonotype was observed at least ten times. The J gene is TRBJ2-1, the V gene TRBV28; D is undetermined. The CDR3 loop spans 15 amino acids. Germline CDR1 and CDR2: MDHEN and SYDVKM. The ends were cut back, 5 bases at V and 0 bases at J, with 11 bases in the middle. The CDR3 DNA follows: TGTGCCAGCAGTCTGACCCAGAGCTCCTACAATGAGCAGTTCTTC. It codes for CASSLTQSSYNEQFF. The full variable domain, rest sourced from reference TRBV28 and TRBJ2-1, is DVKVTQSSRYLVKRTGEKVFLECVQDMDHENMFWYRQDPGLGLRLIYFSYDVKMKEKGDIPEGYSVSREKKERFSLILESASTNQTSMYLCASSLTQSSYNEQFFGPGTRLTVL.

The sample holds many counts of this clonotype. This rearrangement joins TRBV20-1 to TRBJ2-1; D is perhaps TRBD2 (6 bases). The V end lost 7 bases, the J end lost 4 bases, and 14 bases lay between the germline ends. Looked up from germline, CDR1 is DFQATT and CDR2 is SNEGSKA (reference sequence). The CDR3 consists of 13 residues. CDR3 DNA: TGCAGTGTCTTAGCGGATAATTACAATGAGCAGTTCTTC. Its protein is CSVLADNYNEQFF.

DNA of the CDR3: TGTGCCAGCAGCTTGAGGGGGTCGAGCTTCTACAATGAGCAGTTCTTC. It translates to CASSLRGSSFYNEQFF. The chain is built from TRBV7-6 and TRBJ2-1, with D possibly being TRBD1 (6 bases). This CDR3 comprises 16 residues. Germline V gene sequence: CDR1 SGHVS, CDR2 FNYEAQ. V was cut by 3 bases and J by 3 bases, with 15 bases left in between.

This clonotype was seen at least ten times. This chain links TRBV7-7 with TRBJ2-3, with D possibly TRBD2 on 5 matching bases. The ends were cut back, 2 bases at V and 6 bases at J, with 12 bases in the middle. This CDR3 has 14 residues. Germline V lookup: CDR1 SSHAT, CDR2 FNYEAQ (reference sequence). The CDR3 sequence: CASSLLTRSDTQYF. The CDR3 DNA reads as TGTGCCAGCAGCTTACTTACTAGGTCCGATACGCAGTATTTT.